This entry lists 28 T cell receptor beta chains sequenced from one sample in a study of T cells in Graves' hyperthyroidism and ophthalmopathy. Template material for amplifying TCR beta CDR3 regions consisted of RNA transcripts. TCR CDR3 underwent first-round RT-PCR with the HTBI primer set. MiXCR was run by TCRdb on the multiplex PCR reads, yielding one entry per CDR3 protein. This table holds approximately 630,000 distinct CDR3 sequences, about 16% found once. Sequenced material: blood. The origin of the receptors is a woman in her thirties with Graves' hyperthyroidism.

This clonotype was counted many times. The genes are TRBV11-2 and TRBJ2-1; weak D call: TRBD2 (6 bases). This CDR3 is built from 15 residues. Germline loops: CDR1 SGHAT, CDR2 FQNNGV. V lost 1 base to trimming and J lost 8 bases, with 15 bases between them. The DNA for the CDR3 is TGTGCCAGCAGCTTAGTCGAGCGGGCCCATCATGAGCAGTTCTTC. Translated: CASSLVERAHHEQFF.

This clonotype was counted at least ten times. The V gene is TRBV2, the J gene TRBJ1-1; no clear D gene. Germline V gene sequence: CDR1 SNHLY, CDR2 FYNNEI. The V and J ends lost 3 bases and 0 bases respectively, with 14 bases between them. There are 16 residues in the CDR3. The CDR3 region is CASSDGKPNMNTEAFF. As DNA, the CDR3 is TGTGCCAGCAGTGACGGAAAGCCCAACATGAACACTGAAGCTTTCTTT.

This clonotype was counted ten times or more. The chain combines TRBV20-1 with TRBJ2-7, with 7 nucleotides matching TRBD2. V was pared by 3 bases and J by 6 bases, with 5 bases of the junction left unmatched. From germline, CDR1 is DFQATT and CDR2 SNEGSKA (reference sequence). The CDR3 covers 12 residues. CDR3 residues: CSASWEGSEQYF. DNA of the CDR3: TGCAGTGCTAGTTGGGAGGGGTCCGAGCAGTACTTC.

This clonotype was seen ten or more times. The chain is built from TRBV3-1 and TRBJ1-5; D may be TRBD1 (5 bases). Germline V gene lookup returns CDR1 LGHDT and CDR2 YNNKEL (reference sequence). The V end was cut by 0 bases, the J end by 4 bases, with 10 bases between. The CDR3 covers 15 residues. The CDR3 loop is CASSQDLTENQPQHF. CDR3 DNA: TGTGCCAGCAGCCAAGATTTGACAGAAAATCAGCCCCAGCATTTT.

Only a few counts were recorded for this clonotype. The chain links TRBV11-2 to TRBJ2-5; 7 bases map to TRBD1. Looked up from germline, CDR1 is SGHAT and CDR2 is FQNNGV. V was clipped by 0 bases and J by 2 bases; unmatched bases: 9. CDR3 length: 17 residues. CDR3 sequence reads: CASSLDRRQGPQETQYF. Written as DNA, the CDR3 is TGTGCCAGCAGCTTAGATCGGAGACAGGGCCCGCAAGAGACCCAGTACTTC.

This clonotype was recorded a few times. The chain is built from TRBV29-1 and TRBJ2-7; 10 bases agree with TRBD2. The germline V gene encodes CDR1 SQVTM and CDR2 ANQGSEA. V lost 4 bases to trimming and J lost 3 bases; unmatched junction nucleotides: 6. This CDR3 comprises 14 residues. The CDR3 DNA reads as TGCAGCGTTGTATTGACTAGCGGGTTCTACGAGCAGTACTTC. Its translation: CSVVLTSGFYEQYF.

The DNA for the CDR3 is TGCGCCAGCAGCTTAGGAATTCAGGGGGCGAAGGGAGATACGCAGTATTTT. Its translation: CASSLGIQGAKGDTQYF. This chain connects TRBV5-1 to TRBJ2-3, with 8 bases matching TRBD1. Germline loops: CDR1 SGHRS, CDR2 YFSETQ. CDR3 size: 17 residues. The junction had 13 bases not matched to a gene; V was cut back by 2 bases and J by 5 bases.

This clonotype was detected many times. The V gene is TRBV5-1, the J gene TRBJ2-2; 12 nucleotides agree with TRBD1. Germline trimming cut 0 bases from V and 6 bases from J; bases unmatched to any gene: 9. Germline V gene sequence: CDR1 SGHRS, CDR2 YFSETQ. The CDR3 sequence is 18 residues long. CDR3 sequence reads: CASSLAGTGGSGAGELFF. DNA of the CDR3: TGCGCCAGCAGCTTGGCCGGGACAGGGGGCTCTGGAGCCGGGGAGCTGTTTTTT.

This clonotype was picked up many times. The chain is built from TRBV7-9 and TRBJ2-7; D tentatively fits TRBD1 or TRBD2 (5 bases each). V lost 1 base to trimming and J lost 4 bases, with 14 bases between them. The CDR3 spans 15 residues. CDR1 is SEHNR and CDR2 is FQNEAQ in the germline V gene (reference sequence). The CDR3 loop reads CASSLGAGREYEQYF. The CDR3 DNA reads TGTGCCAGCAGCTTAGGGGCAGGGAGAGAGTACGAGCAGTACTTC.

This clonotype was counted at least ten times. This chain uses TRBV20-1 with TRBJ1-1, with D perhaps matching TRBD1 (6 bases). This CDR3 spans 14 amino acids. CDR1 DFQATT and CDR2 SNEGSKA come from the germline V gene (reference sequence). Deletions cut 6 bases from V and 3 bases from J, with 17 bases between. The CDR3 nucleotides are TGCAGTGCCGCAGATCAGGGGCCGGACACTGAAGCTTTCTTT. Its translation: CSAADQGPDTEAFF.

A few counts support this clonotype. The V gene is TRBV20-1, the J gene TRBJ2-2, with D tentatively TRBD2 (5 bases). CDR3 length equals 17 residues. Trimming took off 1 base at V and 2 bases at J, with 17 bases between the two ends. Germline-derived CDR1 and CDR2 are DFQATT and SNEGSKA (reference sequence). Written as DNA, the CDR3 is TGCAGTGCTAGAGTCTCTCCTAGCCCCCTCAACACCGGGGAGCTGTTTTTT. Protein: CSARVSPSPLNTGELFF.

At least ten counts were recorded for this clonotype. This chain's CDR3 is CASGAGRSTDTQYF. CDR3 nucleotide sequence: TGTGCCAGCGGTGCAGGCAGAAGCACAGATACGCAGTATTTT. The chain carries TRBV6-1 and TRBJ2-3, with D unclear. Trimming stripped 8 bases from V and 0 bases from J, with 12 bases between. Per the germline V gene, CDR1 is MNHNS and CDR2 is SASEGT. The CDR3 spans 14 residues.

The CDR3 region is CASSYSFRVREKLFF. The CDR3 bases are TGTGCCAGCAGTTACTCGTTCAGGGTGCGTGAAAAACTGTTTTTT. V usage is TRBV6-2 or TRBV6-3 and J usage is TRBJ1-4; D possibly corresponds to TRBD1 (5 bases). V lost 0 bases to trimming and J lost 7 bases, with 12 bases between them. The CDR3 length is 15 residues. Germline values: CDR1 MNHEY, CDR2 SVGEGT.

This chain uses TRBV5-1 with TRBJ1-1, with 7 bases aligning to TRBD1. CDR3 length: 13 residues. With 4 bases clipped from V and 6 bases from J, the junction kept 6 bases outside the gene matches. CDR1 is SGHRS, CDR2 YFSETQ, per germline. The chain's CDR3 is CASSTYRGAEAFF. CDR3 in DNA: TGCGCCAGCAGCACATACAGGGGCGCTGAAGCTTTCTTT.

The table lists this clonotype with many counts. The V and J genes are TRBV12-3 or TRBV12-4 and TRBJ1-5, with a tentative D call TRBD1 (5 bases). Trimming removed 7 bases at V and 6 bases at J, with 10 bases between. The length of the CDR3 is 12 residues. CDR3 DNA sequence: TGTGCCAGCAAGCAGGGATCTCAGCCCCAGCATTTT. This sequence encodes CASKQGSQPQHF.

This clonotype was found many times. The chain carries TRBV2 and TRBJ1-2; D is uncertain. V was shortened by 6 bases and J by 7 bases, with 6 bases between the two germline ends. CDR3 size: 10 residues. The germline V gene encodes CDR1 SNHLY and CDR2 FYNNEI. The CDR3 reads CASRVIGYTF. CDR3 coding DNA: TGTGCCAGCAGGGTTATTGGCTACACCTTC.

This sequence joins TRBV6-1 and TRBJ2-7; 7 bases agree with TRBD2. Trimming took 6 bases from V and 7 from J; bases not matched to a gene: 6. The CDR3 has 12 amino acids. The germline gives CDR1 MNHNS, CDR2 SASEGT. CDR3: CASRDGEGEQYF. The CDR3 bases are TGTGCCAGCAGGGATGGGGAGGGGGAGCAGTACTTC.

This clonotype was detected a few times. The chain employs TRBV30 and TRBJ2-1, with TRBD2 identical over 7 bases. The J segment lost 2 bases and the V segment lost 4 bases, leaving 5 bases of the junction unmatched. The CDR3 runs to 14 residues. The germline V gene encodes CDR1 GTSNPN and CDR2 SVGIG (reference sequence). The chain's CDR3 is CAWTGRATYNEQFF. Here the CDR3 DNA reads TGTGCCTGGACGGGGAGGGCCACCTACAATGAGCAGTTCTTC. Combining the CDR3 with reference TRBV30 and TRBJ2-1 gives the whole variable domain SQTIHQWPATLVQPVGSPLSLECTVEGTSNPNLYWYRQAAGRGLQLLFYSVGIGQISSEVPQNLSASRPQDRQFILSSKKLLLSDSGFYLCAWTGRATYNEQFFGPGTRLTVL.

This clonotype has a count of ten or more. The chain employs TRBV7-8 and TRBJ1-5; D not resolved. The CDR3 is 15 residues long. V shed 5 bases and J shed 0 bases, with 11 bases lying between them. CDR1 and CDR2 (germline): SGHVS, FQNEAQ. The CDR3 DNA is TGTGCCAGCAGCCCGGGAGAGTATAGCAATCAGCCCCAGCATTTT. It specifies CASSPGEYSNQPQHF.

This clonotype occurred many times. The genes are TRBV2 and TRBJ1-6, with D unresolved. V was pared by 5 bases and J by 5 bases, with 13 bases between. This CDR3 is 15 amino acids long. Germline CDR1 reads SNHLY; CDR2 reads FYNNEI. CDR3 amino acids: CASSRTRPNNSPLHF. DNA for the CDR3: TGTGCCAGCAGTCGGACCCGACCTAATAATTCACCCCTCCACTTT.

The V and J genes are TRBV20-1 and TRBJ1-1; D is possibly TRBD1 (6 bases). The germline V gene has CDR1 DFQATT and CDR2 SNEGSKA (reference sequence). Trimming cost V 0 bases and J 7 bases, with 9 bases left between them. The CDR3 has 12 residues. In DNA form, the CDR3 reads TGCAGTGCTAGAGATCAGGGGATTGAAGCTTTCTTT. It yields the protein CSARDQGIEAFF.

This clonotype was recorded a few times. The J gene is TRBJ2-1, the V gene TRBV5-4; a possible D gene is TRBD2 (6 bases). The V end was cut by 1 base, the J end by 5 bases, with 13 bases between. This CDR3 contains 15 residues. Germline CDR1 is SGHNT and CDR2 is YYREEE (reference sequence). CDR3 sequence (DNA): TGTGCCAGCAGCTTGCGTTGGGAGGCCCACAATGAGCAGTTCTTC. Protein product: CASSLRWEAHNEQFF.

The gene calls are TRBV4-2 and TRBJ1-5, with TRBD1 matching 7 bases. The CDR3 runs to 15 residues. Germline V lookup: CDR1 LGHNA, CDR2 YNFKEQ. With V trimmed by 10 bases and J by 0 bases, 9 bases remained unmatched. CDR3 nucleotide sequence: TGTGCCACCGGGACAGACAATGATAGCAATCAGCCCCAGCATTTT. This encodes CATGTDNDSNQPQHF.

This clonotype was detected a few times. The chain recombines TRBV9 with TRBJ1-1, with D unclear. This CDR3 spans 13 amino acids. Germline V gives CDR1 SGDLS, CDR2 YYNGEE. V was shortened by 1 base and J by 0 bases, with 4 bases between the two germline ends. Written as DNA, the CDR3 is TGTGCCAGCAGCGTACTCATGAACACTGAAGCTTTCTTT. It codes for CASSVLMNTEAFF.

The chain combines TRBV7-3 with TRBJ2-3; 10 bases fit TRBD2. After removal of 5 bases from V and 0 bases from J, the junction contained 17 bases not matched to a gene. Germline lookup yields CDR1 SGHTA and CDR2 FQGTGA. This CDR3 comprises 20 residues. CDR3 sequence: CASSPFGLAGDLSSTDTQYF. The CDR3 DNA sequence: TGTGCCAGCAGCCCATTTGGGCTAGCGGGAGATCTATCTAGCACAGATACGCAGTATTTT.

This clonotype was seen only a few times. The CDR3 nucleotides read TGTGCCAGCACGAATTTAAGGGACATCTACGAGCAGTACTTC. It yields the protein CASTNLRDIYEQYF. This chain joins TRBV28 and TRBJ2-7; D might be TRBD1 (6 bases). Germline CDR1 MDHEN, CDR2 SYDVKM. The germline V and J ends were trimmed by 7 bases and 3 bases, with 16 bases remaining between them. CDR3 length: 14 residues. Based on the CDR3 plus reference TRBV28 and TRBJ2-7, the full variable domain is DVKVTQSSRYLVKRTGEKVFLECVQDMDHENMFWYRQDPGLGLRLIYFSYDVKMKEKGDIPEGYSVSREKKERFSLILESASTNQTSMYLCASTNLRDIYEQYFGPGTRLTVT.

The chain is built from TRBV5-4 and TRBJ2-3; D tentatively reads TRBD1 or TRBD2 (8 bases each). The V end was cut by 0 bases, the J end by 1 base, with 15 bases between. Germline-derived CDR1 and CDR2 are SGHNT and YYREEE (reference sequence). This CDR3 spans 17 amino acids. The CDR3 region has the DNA TGTGCCAGCAGCTTGGCCCGGGAGGGACAGGGCACAGATACGCAGTATTTT. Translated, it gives CASSLAREGQGTDTQYF.

The CDR3 DNA is TGCAGTGCTAGAGATCTAGCGGGAGGAGAGACCCAGTACTTC. Amino acid sequence: CSARDLAGGETQYF. The chain has TRBV20-1 and TRBJ2-5, with 11 bases fitting TRBD2. The V and J ends lost 0 bases and 4 bases, in that order; junction bases with no gene match: 1. Germline-derived CDR1 and CDR2 are DFQATT and SNEGSKA (reference sequence). The length of the CDR3 is 14 residues.